This entry describes one TCR beta chain. This receptor's antigen is unknown. It has no much larger one-base neighbor in the sample; base qualities were not kept. This sample is drawn from a study of blood T cells in healthy people across ages (dated by TCRdb to between 2015 and 2017). Regarding the complete study: In model experiments, template switching captured about one uniquely barcoded TCR beta cDNA molecule for every two T cells. The study measured age-related changes in TCR beta repertoire diversity using deep sequencing normalized with unique cDNA molecular identifiers. Four age groups were formed from the donors: young (average around 15 years), middle-aged (approximately 40), aged (more than 55) and long-lived (more than 75). The study analyzed two additional independent replicas of 1 million unique cDNA reads from the same blood draw for two donors, one aged 18 to 30 and one aged 80 or older.

The method behind the library was 5' RACE. The data were produced on an Illumina HiSeq 2500. The second PCR ran for about 6 to 12 cycles and used a J-beta primer mix along with a sample-barcoded 5' primer. A unique molecular identifier was introduced onto each TCR beta cDNA molecule by a template-switch 5' adaptor carrying 12 random nucleotides. Each sample yielded at least 2.5 million CDR3-containing paired-end reads. First-strand cDNA was synthesized from all RNA with the Mint cDNA synthesis kit, primed by a TRBC-specific oligonucleotide. After uracil-DNA glycosylase treatment, a first 18-cycle PCR used universal primers M1SS and BC2_uni_R on all cDNA. The authors' pipeline ran thus. For normalization, 1 million high-quality reads were randomly selected from each sample, with every read carrying a distinct molecular identifier. Reads sharing molecular identifiers were discarded rather than binned into consensus sequences. MiTCR, set to a Q25 quality threshold and the strictest error-elimination algorithm, was used for CDR3 identification, clonotype clustering and error correction. Lower-bound total TCR beta diversity was estimated with a nonparametric unseen species model using Euler transformation. TCRdb reprocessing: public reads trimmed at Q25 with fastp, clones called with MiXCR, in-frame beta chains kept. Duplicate CDR3 protein sequences are folded into a single record with the most common DNA and genes. Clone size and V and J calls follow TCRdb, not the original study. The sample table shows 540,000 or so distinct CDR3 sequences, and 24% are seen once. Roughly 9% of the sample is held by the ten biggest clonotypes.

Via the germline V gene (reference sequence), CDR1 is LGHDT and CDR2 YNNKEL. V and J lose 3 bases and 9 bases, and a span of 9 bases separates them. Inclusive of the bounding cysteine and phenylalanine, the CDR3 is 12 residues long. Left in the record is the CDR3 DNA by itself, 36 bases read in frame from the first base. Beyond this particular receptor, the publication reports: There was a strong correlation between observed TCR beta diversity and the percentage of naive T cells measured by flow cytometry. Total diversity estimates from one million sequenced T cells were considered lower bounds and underestimates. The CMV infection status of donors was not known, potentially confounding age-related changes in expanded clonotypes. Observed TCR beta diversity per million T cells fell roughly linearly with age, and a significant reduction was already apparent by age around 40. The long-lived group showed more naive CD4+ T cells, fewer expanded clones and increased TCR diversity than the aged group, suggesting age selection. Bulk unsorted PBMC profiling prevented conclusive comparison of naive and antigen-experienced compartments.

The roughly 39 donors, aged roughly 6 to 90 years, were systemically healthy Caucasian individuals from Russia. Around 10 milliliters of peripheral blood were collected from each donor into EDTA-treated Vacutainer tubes. Ficoll-Paque density-gradient centrifugation was used to isolate PBMCs, with at least 7 million obtained per sample. Trizol reagent was used to extract total RNA from the PBMCs, yielding at least 6 micrograms per sample. For every donor, flow cytometry on a PBMC aliquot measured the percentage of naive CD45RAhigh/CD27high T cells. The same data also went into a second study, on T cells of mothers and their children. The second investigation adds: Nine systemically healthy Caucasian individuals, comprising three mothers and their six children, were included as donors. cDNA synthesis consumed the entire amount of extracted RNA, loaded at approximately 1.6 ug RNA in each 15 ul reaction. In the second PCR, sample barcodes and 2-4 random nucleotides were introduced via the M1S primer. Each mother yielded over 8.5 million TCR beta CDR3 reads and each child some 3 million reads. TCR recombination output is similarly shaped by thymic selection in related and unrelated pairs, with a minor effect exerted by inherited differences. Normalized repertoire overlap was always found to be slightly, but never significantly, higher in related mother-child pairs than in unrelated mother-child pairs. No persistent microchimeric T cell clones were found, with a detection sensitivity of roughly 99 clones per million clonotypes. Deep NGS was used in the study to compare the TCR beta repertoires of mothers and children and to look for features that separate related mother-child pairs from unrelated individuals. The mean age was roughly 44 +/- 4 years for the mothers and about 12 +/- 4 years for the children. Libraries were sequenced on Illumina HiSeq 2000 with 100+100 nt paired-end reads after adapter ligation with NEBNext reagents. To prevent cross-contamination, the mother and child libraries were prepared a month apart and were sequenced in separate runs. Each donor had between about 500,000 and 2,300,000 distinct TCR beta clonotypes identified. Naive TCR beta clonotypes were estimated from low-frequency clonotypes matched to each donor's FACS-determined naive share, without sorting.

Source material: blood. In this chain, TRBV3-1 is recombined with TRBJ2-1, and possibly TRBD2, on 6 matching bases. The receptor comes from a boy between 10 and 17 years old in good health. The nucleotide sequence reads as follows: TGTGCCAGCAGCCACCCGGAGGGTGAGCAGTTCTTC. It translates to CASSHPEGEQFF.